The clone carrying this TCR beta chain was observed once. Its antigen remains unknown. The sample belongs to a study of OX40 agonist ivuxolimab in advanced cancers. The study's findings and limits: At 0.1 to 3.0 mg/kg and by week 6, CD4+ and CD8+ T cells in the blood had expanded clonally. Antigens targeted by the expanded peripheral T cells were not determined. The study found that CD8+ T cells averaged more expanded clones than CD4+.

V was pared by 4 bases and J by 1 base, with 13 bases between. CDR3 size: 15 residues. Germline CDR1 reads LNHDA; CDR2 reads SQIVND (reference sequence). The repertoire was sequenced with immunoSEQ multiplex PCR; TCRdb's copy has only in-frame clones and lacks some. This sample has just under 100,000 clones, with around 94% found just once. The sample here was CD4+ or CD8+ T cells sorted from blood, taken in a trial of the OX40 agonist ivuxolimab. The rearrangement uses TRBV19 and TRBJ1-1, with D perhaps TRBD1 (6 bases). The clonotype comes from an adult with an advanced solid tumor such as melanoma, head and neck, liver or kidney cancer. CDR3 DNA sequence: TGTGCCAGTAGTACGTTCCCGGGACAGAACACTGAAGCTTTCTTT. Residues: CASSTFPGQNTEAFF.